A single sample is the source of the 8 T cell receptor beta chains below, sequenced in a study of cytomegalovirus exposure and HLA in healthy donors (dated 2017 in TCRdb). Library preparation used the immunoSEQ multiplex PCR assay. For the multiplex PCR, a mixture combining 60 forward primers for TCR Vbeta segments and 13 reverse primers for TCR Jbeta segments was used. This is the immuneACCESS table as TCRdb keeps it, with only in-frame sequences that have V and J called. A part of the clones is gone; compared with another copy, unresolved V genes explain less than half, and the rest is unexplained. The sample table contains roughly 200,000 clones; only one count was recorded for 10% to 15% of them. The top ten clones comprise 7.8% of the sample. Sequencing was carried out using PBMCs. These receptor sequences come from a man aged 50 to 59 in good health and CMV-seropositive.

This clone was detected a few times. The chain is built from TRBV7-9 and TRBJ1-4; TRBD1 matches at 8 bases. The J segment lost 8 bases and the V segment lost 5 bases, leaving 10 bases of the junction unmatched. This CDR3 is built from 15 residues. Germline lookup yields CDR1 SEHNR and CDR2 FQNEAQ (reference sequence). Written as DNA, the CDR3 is TGTGCCAGCAGCGAGGCGGACAGGGTAAAGGAAAAACTGTTTTTT. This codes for CASSEADRVKEKLFF.

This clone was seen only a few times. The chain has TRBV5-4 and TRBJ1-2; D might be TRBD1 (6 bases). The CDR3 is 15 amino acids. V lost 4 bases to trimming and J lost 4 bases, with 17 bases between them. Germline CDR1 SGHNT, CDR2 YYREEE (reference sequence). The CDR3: CASSLGGQGFYGYTF. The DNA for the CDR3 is TGTGCCAGCAGCCTCGGGGGGCAGGGATTCTATGGCTACACCTTC.

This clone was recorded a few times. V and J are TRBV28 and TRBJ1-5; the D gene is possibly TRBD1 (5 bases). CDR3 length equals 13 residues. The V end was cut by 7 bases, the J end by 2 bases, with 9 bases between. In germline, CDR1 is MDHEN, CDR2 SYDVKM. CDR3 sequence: CASMAGGNQPQHF. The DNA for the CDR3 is TGTGCCAGCATGGCGGGGGGCAATCAGCCCCAGCATTTT.

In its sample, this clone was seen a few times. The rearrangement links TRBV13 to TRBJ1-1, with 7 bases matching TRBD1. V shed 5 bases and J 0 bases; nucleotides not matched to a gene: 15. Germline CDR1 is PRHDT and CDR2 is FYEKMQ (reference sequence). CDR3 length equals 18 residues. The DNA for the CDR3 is TGTGCCAGCAGCCTAAAGACAGGGATCCTCACTATGAACACTGAAGCTTTCTTT. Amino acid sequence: CASSLKTGILTMNTEAFF.

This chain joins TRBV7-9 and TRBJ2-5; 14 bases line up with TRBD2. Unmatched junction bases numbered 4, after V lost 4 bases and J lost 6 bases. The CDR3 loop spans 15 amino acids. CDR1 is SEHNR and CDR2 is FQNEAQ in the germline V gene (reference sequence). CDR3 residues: CASSSGLAGGQTQYF. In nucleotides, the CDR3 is TGTGCCAGCAGCTCCGGACTAGCGGGGGGTCAGACCCAGTACTTC.

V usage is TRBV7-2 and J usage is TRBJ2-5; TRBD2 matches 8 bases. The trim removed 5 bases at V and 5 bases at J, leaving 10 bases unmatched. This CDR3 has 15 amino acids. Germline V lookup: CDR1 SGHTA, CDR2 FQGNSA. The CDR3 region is CASSPESGGWETQYF. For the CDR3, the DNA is TGTGCCAGCAGCCCTGAGAGCGGGGGCTGGGAGACCCAGTACTTC.

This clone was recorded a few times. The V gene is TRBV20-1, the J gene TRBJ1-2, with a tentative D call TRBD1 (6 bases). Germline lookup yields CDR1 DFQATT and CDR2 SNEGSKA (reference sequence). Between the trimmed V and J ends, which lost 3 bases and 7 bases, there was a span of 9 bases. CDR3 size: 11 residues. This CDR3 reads CSASRGGGYTF. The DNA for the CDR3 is TGCAGTGCTAGCAGGGGTGGTGGCTACACCTTC.

The CDR3 nucleotides read TGTGCCAGCAGTCCCGCGGCAGGGCGGGATAATGAAAAACTGTTTTTT. This translates into CASSPAAGRDNEKLFF. The chain has TRBV28 and TRBJ1-4, with D possibly TRBD1 on 5 matching bases. The CDR3 loop spans 16 amino acids. Germline CDR1 is MDHEN and CDR2 is SYDVKM. The V gene lost 5 bases and the J gene lost 4 bases, with 17 bases spanning the gap.